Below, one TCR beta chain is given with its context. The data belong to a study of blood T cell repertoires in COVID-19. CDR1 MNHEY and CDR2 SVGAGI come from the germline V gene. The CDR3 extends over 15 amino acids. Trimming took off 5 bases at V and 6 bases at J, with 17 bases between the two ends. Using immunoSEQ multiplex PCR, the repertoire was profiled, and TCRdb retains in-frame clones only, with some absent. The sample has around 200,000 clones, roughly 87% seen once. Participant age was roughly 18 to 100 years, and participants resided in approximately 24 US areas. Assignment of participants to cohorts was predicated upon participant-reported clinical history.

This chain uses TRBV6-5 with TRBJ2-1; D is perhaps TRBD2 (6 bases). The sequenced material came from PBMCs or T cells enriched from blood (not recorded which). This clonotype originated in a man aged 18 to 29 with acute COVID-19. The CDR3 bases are TGTGCCAGCAGTCCGGCGCCTGGAGGGACCAATGAGCAGTTCTTC. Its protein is CASSPAPGGTNEQFF.